One and the same sample provided the 10 T cell receptor beta chains below, sequenced in a study of shared clonotypes between healthy human individuals. Profiled with immunoSEQ multiplex PCR; TCRdb holds only in-frame clones, not every one. The sample lists 400,000 to 550,000 clones, around 80% occurring once. The source material was PBMCs. Receptors were obtained from a woman in her 40s in good health. Some clones in this sample may be carry-over from other donors' samples.

Points on this clone: Relative to the germline gene, one junction end is altered; a read error may explain this. The chain links TRBV5-1 to TRBJ2-7; 8 nucleotides agree with TRBD2. Germline lookup yields CDR1 SGHRS and CDR2 YFSETQ. The CDR3 contains 12 residues. The CDR3 loop reads CASNVLGGLASF. The CDR3 nucleotides are TGCGCCAGCAATGTCCTCGGAGGACTAGCCAGCTTC. Based on the CDR3 plus reference TRBV5-1 and TRBJ2-7, the full variable domain is KAGVTQTPRYLIKTRGQQVTLSCSPISGHRSVSWYQQTPGQGLQFLFEYFSETQRNKGNFPGRFSGRQFSNSRSEMNVSTLELGDSALYLCASNVLGGLASFGPGTRLTVT.

Concerning this clone itself: This sample includes further DNA sequences coding for the same CDR3. The chain employs TRBV5-1 and TRBJ2-3, with 7 bases matching TRBD2. After removal of 0 bases from V and 5 bases from J, the junction contained 3 bases not matched to a gene. The CDR3 has 14 residues. CDR1 SGHRS and CDR2 YFSETQ come from the germline V gene. CDR3 in DNA: TGCGCCAGCAGCTTGGGACTAGCAGAAGATACGCAGTATTTT. Residues: CASSLGLAEDTQYF.

The chain is built from TRBV5-6 and TRBJ2-2; the match to TRBD1 covers 9 bases. Germline V CDR1 and CDR2: SGHDT, YYEEEE. The CDR3 is 18 residues long. V lost 4 bases and J lost 0; bases outside the gene matches: 10. The CDR3 nucleotides read TGTGCCAGCAGCCCCCGGGACAGGGAGGCTACGAACACCGGGGAGCTGTTTTTT. Its translation: CASSPRDREATNTGELFF.

The chain recombines TRBV18 with TRBJ2-7; TRBD2 matches 9 bases. Per germline, CDR1 KGHSH and CDR2 LQKENI. V trimming: 1 base; J trimming: 3 bases; junction bases outside the gene matches: 7. This CDR3 region has 16 residues. CDR3 nucleotides: TGTGCCAGCTCACCACTGGTAGCGGGAGATGGCTACGAGCAGTACTTC. It is translated as CASSPLVAGDGYEQYF.

The chain carries TRBV11-2 and TRBJ2-2; D ambiguous. The CDR3 consists of 11 residues. The ends were cut back, 3 bases at V and 6 bases at J, with 2 bases in the middle. Germline V gene lookup returns CDR1 SGHAT and CDR2 FQNNGV. The CDR3 region has the DNA TGTGCCAGCAGCTTCCCCGGGGAGCTGTTTTTT. This encodes CASSFPGELFF. The full variable domain, with the rest looked up from reference TRBV11-2 and TRBJ2-2, is EAGVAQSPRYKIIEKRQSVAFWCNPISGHATLYWYQQILGQGPKLLIQFQNNGVVDDSQLPKDRFSAERLKGVDSTLKIQPAKLEDSAVYLCASSFPGELFFGEGSRLTVL.

This chain uses TRBV2 with TRBJ1-5; D might be TRBD1 (6 bases). Germline V gene lookup returns CDR1 SNHLY and CDR2 FYNNEI. The CDR3 has 13 amino acids. Trimming shortened V by 6 bases and J by 3 bases, and 9 bases separated the two germline ends. DNA of the CDR3: TGTGCCAGCAGGGACAGTTTCAATCAGCCCCAGCATTTT. This codes for CASRDSFNQPQHF.

The V and J genes are TRBV28 and TRBJ1-1, with 7 nucleotides matching TRBD1. V was pared by 5 bases and J by 6 bases, with 6 bases of the junction left unmatched. The CDR3 covers 13 residues. CDR1 is MDHEN, CDR2 SYDVKM, per germline. CDR3 bases: TGTGCCAGCAGTCTGACAGGGTTCGCTGAAGCTTTCTTT. This sequence encodes CASSLTGFAEAFF.

A note on this clone: One end of the junction is discordant with germline, which a read error may explain. The sample carries other DNA sequences with the same CDR3. The chain recombines TRBV7-8 with TRBJ2-7; weak D call: TRBD1 (5 bases). Per the germline V gene, CDR1 is SGHVS and CDR2 is FQNEAQ. This CDR3 is 15 amino acids long. The CDR3 sequence: CASSQPRQHRYEQYF. The CDR3 DNA follows: TGCGCCAGCAGCCAACCGCGACAGCACCGGTACGAGCAGTACTTC.

This clone was detected a few times. The chain joins TRBV19 to TRBJ2-7; the D is unclear. The CDR3 extends over 12 amino acids. Trimming cost V 3 bases and J 7 bases, with 10 bases left between them. Per the germline V gene, CDR1 is LNHDA and CDR2 is SQIVND (reference sequence). In nucleotides, the CDR3 is TGTGCCAGTAGTATCGATGTGGGTGAGCAGTACTTC. It is translated as CASSIDVGEQYF.

The rearrangement uses TRBV27 and TRBJ2-5; 9 positions agree with TRBD2. CDR3 length equals 13 residues. Unmatched junction bases numbered 1, after V lost 6 bases and J lost 2 bases. Looked up from germline, CDR1 is MNHEY and CDR2 is SMNVEV (reference sequence). CDR3 in amino acids: CASRTSGQETQYF. CDR3 nucleotides: TGTGCCAGCAGGACTAGCGGACAAGAGACCCAGTACTTC.